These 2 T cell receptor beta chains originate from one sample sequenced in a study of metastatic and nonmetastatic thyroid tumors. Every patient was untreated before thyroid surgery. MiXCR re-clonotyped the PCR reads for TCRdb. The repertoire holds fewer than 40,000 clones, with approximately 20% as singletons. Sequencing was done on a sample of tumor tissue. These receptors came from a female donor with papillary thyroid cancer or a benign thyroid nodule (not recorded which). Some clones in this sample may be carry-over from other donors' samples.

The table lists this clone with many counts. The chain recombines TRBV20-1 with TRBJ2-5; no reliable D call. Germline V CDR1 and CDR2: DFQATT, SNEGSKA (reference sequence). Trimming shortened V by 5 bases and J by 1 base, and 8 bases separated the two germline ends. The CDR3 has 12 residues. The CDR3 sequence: CSAEQVQETQYF. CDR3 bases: TGCAGTGCTGAACAAGTCCAAGAGACCCAGTACTTC.

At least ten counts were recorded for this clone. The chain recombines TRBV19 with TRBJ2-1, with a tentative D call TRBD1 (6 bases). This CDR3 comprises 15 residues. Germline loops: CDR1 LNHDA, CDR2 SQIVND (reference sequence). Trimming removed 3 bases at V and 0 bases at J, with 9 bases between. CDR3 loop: CASSIKGDSYNEQFF. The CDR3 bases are TGTGCCAGTAGTATCAAGGGGGACTCCTACAATGAGCAGTTCTTC.